One T cell receptor beta chain is described in this entry. Its target is not known. The CDR3 runs 16 residues. V lost 0 bases and J lost 0, with 9 bases in between. Germline V CDR1 and CDR2: SGHKS, YYEKEE (reference sequence). At baseline, cycle 4 day 1, and cycle 7 day 1, blood was sampled. The data belong to a study of OX40 agonist ivuxolimab in advanced cancers. About the study: Prior anti-PD-1, anti-PD-L1 or anti-CTLA-4 therapy was allowed; around 40% had some. Broader study findings: Still undetermined is the antigen specificity of the expanded peripheral T cells.

Repertoires were generated with immunoSEQ multiplex PCR, while TCRdb's copy carries only in-frame clones and drops some. The sample records 70,000 or so clones, around 88% being singletons. The sequence was obtained from an adult with an advanced solid tumor such as melanoma, head and neck, liver or kidney cancer. The sequencing used CD4+ or CD8+ T cells sorted from blood, collected in a trial of the OX40 agonist ivuxolimab. The chain carries TRBV5-5 and TRBJ2-2; D may be TRBD1 (6 bases). CDR3 bases: TGTGCCAGCAGCTTGGTAGCAGGGGCGAACACCGGGGAGCTGTTTTTT. Amino acids: CASSLVAGANTGELFF.